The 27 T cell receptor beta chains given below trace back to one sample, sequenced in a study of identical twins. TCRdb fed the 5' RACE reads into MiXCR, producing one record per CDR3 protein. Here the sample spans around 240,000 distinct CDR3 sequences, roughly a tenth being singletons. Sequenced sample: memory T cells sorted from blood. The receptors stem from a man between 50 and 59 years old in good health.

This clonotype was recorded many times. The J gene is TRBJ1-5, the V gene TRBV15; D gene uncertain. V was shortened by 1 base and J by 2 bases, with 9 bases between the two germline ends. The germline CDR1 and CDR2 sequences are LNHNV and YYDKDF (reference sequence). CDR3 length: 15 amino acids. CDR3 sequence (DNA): TGTGCCACCAGCAGAGGGATCGGCGGCAATCAGCCCCAGCATTTT. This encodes CATSRGIGGNQPQHF. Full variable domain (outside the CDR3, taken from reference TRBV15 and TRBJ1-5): DAMVIQNPRYQVTQFGKPVTLSCSQTLNHNVMYWYQQKSSQAPKLLFHYYDKDFNNEADTPDNFQSRRPNTSFCFLDIRSPGLGDTAMYLCATSRGIGGNQPQHFGDGTRLSIL.

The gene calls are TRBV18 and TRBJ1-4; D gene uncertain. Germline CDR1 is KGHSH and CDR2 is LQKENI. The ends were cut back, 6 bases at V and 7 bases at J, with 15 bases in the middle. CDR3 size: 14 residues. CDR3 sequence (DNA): TGTGCCAGCTCGGTGAGGGTTACGCGTGAAAAACTGTTTTTT. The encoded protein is CASSVRVTREKLFF.

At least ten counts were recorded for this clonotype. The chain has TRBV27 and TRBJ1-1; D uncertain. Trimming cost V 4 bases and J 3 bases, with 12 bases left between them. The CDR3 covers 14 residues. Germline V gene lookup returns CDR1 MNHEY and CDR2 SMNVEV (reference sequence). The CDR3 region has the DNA TGTGCCAGCAGTTCTCCTCCCCACTACACTGAAGCTTTCTTT. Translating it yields CASSSPPHYTEAFF.

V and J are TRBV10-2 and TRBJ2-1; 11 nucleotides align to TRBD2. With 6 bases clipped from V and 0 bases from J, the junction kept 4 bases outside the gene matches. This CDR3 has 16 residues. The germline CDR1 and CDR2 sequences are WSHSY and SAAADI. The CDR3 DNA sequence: TGCGCCAGCAGGAGCACTAGCGGGAGCTCCTACAATGAGCAGTTCTTC. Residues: CASRSTSGSSYNEQFF.

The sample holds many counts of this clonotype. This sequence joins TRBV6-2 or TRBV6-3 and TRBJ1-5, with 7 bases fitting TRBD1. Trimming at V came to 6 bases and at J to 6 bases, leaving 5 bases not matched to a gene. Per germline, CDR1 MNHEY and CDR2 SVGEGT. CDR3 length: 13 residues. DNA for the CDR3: TGTGCCAGCAGGGATCCAGGGGGTCAGCCCCAGCATTTT. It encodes CASRDPGGQPQHF.

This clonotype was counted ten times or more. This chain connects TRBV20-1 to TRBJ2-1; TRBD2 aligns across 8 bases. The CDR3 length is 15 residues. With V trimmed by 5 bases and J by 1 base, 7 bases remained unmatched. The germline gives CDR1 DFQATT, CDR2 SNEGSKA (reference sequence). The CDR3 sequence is CSAFERERSYNEQFF. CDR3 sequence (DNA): TGCAGTGCTTTTGAGCGGGAGAGATCCTACAATGAGCAGTTCTTC.

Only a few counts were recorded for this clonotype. The CDR3: CASSQRQGSPLHF. In DNA form, the CDR3 reads TGTGCCAGCAGCCAAAGACAGGGTTCACCCCTCCACTTT. The rearrangement joins TRBV3-1 to TRBJ1-6; TRBD1 matches 7 bases. The ends lost 2 bases at V and 9 bases at J; junction bases unmatched: 1. CDR1 and CDR2 (germline): LGHDT, YNNKEL (reference sequence). The CDR3 length is 13 residues.

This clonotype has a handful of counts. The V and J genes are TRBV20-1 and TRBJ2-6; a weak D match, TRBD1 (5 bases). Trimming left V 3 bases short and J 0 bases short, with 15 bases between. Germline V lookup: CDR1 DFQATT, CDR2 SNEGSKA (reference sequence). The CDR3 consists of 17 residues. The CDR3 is CSASPGISLSGANVLTF. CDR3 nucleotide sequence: TGCAGTGCTAGCCCAGGGATTAGCCTCTCTGGGGCCAACGTCCTGACTTTC.

The CDR3: CASSYSWRGGYEQYF. Here the CDR3 DNA reads TGTGCCAGCAGTTACTCGTGGCGGGGGGGATACGAGCAGTACTTC. The chain employs TRBV6-5 and TRBJ2-7; 9 bases fit TRBD2. The trim removed 0 bases at V and 4 bases at J, leaving 4 bases unmatched. This CDR3 contains 15 residues. Germline CDR1 is MNHEY and CDR2 is SVGAGI.

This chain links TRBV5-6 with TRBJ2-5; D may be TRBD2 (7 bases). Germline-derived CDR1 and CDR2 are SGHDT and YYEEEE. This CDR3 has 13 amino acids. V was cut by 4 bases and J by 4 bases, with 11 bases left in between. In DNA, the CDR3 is TGTGCCAGCAGCCGGGGAGGGGGAGAGACCCAGTACTTC. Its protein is CASSRGGGETQYF.

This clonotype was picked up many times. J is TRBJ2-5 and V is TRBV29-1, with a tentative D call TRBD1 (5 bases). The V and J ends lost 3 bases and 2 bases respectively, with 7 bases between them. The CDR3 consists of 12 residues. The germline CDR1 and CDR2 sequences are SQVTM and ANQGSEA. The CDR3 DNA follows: TGCAGCGTTGACAGGGATCAAGAGACCCAGTACTTC. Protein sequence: CSVDRDQETQYF.

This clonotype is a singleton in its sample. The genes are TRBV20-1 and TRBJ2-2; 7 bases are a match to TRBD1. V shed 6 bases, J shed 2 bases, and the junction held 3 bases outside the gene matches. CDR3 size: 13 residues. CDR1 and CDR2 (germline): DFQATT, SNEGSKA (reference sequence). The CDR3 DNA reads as TGCAGTGCCGGGACAGCTAACACCGGGGAGCTGTTTTTT. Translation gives CSAGTANTGELFF.

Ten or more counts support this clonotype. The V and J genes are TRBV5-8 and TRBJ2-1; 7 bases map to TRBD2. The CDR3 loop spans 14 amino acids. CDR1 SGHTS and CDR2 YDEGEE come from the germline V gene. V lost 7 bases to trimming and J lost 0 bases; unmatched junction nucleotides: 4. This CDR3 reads CASDSGHSYNEQFF. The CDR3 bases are TGTGCCAGCGATAGCGGGCACTCCTACAATGAGCAGTTCTTC.

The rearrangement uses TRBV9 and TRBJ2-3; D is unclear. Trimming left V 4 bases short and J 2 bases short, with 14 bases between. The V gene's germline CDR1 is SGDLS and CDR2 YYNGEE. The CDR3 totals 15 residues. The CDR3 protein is CASSPTSHSTDTQYF. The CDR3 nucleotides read TGTGCCAGCAGCCCTACGTCCCACTCCACAGATACGCAGTATTTT.

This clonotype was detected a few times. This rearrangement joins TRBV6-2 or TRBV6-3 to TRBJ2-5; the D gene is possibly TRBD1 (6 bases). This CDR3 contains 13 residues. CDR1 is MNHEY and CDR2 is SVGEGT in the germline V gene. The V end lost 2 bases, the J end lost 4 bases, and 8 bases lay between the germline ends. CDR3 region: CASSYGRGETQYF. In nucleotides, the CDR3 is TGTGCCAGCAGTTACGGCAGGGGAGAGACCCAGTACTTC.

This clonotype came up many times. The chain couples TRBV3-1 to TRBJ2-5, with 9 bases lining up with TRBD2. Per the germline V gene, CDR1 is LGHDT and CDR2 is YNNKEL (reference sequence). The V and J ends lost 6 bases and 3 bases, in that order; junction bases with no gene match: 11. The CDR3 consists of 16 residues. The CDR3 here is CASSRPRIAGEETQYF. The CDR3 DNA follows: TGTGCCAGCAGTCGACCTCGTATAGCGGGAGAAGAGACCCAGTACTTC.

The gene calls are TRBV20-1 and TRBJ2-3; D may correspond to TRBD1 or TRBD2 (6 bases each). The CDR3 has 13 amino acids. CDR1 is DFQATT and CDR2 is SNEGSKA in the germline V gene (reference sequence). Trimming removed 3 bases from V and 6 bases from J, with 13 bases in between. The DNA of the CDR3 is TGCAGTGCTAGTAGGGGGGCCTCGGATACGCAGTATTTT. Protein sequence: CSASRGASDTQYF.

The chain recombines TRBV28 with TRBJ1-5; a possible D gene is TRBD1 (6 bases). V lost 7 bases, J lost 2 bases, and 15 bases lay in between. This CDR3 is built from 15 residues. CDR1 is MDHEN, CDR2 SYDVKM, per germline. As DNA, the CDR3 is TGTGCCAGCAAAAGGGGGGCGGTTGGCAATCAGCCCCAGCATTTT. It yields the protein CASKRGAVGNQPQHF.

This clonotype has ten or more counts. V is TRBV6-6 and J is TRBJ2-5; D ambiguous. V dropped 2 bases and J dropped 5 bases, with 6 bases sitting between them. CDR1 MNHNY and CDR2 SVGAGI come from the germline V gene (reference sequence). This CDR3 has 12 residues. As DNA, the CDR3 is TGTGCCAGCAGTTACAGATCGGAGACCCAGTACTTC. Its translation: CASSYRSETQYF.

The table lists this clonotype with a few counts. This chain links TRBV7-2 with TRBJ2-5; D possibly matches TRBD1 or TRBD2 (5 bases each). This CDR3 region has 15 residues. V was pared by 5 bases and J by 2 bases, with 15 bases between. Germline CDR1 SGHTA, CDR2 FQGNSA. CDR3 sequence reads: CASSQAGTRQETQYF. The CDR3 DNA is TGTGCCAGCAGCCAGGCCGGGACGAGGCAAGAGACCCAGTACTTC.

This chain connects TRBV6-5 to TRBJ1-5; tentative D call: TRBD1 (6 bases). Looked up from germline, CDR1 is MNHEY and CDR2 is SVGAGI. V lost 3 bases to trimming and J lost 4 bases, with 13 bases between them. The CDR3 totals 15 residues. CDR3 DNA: TGTGCCAGCAGTTATAAACAGGGAGATAATCAGCCCCAGCATTTT. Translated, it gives CASSYKQGDNQPQHF.

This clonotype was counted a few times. The CDR3 DNA reads as TGTGCCAGCAGTGAAGGTAATCAGGGAGGCGAAAAACTGTTTTTT. Encoded protein: CASSEGNQGGEKLFF. The chain couples TRBV2 to TRBJ1-4; the D gene is possibly TRBD1 (5 bases). Trimming shortened V by 1 base and J by 8 bases, and 14 bases separated the two germline ends. Germline CDR1 and CDR2: SNHLY and FYNNEI. The CDR3 is made up of 15 amino acids.

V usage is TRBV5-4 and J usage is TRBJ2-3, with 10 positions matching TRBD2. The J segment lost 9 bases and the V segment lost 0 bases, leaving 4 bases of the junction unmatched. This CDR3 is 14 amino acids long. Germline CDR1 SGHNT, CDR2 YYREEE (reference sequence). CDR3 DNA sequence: TGTGCCAGCAGCTTGGGACTAGCGGGTGTGACGCAGTATTTT. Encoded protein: CASSLGLAGVTQYF.

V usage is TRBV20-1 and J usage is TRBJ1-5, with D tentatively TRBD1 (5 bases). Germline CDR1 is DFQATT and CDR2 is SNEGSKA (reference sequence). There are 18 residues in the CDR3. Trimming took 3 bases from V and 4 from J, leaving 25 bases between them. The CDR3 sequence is CSARIEDIQGPGNQPQHF. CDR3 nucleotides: TGCAGTGCTAGGATCGAGGACATTCAAGGCCCCGGGAATCAGCCCCAGCATTTT.

The CDR3 DNA is TGTGCCAGCAGCCCAACTGGAGGCATCAAAAACATTCAGTACTTC. This gives the protein CASSPTGGIKNIQYF. The V call is TRBV9, the J call TRBJ2-4, with D possibly matching TRBD2 (5 bases). The CDR3 runs to 15 residues. Per germline, CDR1 SGDLS and CDR2 YYNGEE. Trimming shortened V by 4 bases and J by 3 bases, and 14 bases separated the two germline ends.

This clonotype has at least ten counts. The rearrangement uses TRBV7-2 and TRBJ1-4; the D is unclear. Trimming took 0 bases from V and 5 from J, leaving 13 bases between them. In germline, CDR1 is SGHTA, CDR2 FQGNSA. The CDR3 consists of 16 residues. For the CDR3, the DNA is TGTGCCAGCAGCTTAGCGGCCCGGGCCGAGAATGAAAAACTGTTTTTT. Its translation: CASSLAARAENEKLFF. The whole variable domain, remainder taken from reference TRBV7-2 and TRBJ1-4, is GAGVSQSPSNKVTEKGKDVELRCDPISGHTALYWYRQSLGQGLEFLIYFQGNSAPDKSGLPSDRFSAERTGGSVSTLTIQRTQQEDSAVYLCASSLAARAENEKLFFGSGTQLSVL.

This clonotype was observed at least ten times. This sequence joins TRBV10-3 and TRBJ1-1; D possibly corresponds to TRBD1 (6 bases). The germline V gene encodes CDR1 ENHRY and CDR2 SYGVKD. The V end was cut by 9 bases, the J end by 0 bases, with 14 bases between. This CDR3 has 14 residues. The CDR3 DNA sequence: TGTGCCATTGGAGACAGGAAAATGAACACTGAAGCTTTCTTT. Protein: CAIGDRKMNTEAFF.